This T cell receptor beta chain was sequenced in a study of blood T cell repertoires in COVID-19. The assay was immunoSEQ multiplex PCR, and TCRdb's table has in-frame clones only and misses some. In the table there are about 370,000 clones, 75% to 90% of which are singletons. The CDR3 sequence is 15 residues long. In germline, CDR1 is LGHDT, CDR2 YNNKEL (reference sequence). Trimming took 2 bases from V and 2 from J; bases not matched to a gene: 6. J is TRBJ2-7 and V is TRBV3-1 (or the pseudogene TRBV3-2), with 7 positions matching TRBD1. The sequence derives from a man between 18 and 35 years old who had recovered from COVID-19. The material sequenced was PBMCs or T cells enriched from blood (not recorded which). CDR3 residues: CASSQPNRGTYEQYF. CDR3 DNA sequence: TGTGCCAGCAGCCAACCTAACAGGGGAACCTACGAGCAGTACTTC.